This TCR beta chain was sequenced for a study of Graves' ophthalmopathy and Graves' hyperthyroidism. Amplified material comprised TCR beta CDR3 regions derived from RNA transcripts. HTBI primers primed a first-round RT-PCR, and a second-round multiplex PCR followed. TCRdb reprocessed the multiplex PCR reads via MiXCR and lists one record per CDR3 protein. Here the sample spans a few hundred thousand distinct CDR3 sequences, about 17% being singletons. Trimming took off 1 base at V and 6 bases at J, with 18 bases between the two ends. The CDR3 runs to 17 residues. Looked up from germline, CDR1 is MGHRA and CDR2 is YSYEKL. This clonotype appeared a few times. Only newly diagnosed hyperthyroidism patients aged 18 to 65, with under 2 months' duration, were enrolled.

The chain joins TRBV4-1 to TRBJ2-2; possibly TRBD1 for D (6 bases). The sequence came from an adult woman with stable Graves' hyperthyroidism. The sample taken for sequencing was peripheral blood. The CDR3 DNA sequence: TGCGCCAGCAGCCAAGCCCGGGACAAAGAGAATCCCGGGGAGCTGTTTTTT. Translated, it gives CASSQARDKENPGELFF.